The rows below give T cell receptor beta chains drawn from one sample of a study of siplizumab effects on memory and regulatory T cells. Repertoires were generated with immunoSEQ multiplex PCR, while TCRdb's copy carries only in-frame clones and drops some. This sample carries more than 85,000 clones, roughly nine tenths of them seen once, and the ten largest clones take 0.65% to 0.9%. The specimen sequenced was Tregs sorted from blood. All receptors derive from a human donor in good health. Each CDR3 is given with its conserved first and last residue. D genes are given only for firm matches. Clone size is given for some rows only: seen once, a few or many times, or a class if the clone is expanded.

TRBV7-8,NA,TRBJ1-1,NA,CASSHSDRDTEAFF,TGTGCCAGCAGCCATTCGGACAGAGACACTGAAGCTTTCTTT
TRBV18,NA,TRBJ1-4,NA,CASSPAGGTTNEKLFF,TGTGCCAGCTCACCCGCGGGGGGTACAACTAATGAAAAACTGTTTTTT
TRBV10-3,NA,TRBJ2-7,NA,CAISEGVYEQYF,TGTGCCATCAGTGAGGGGGTCTACGAGCAGTACTTC
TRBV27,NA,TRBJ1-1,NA,CASSSRGLNTEAFF,TGTGCCAGCAGTTCCAGGGGTCTGAACACTGAAGCTTTCTTT
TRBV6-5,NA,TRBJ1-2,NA,CAARTRAGEGYTF,TGTGCCGCACGAACACGTGCAGGGGAGGGCTACACCTTC
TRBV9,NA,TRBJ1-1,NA,CASSIAGRGTEAFF,TGTGCCAGCAGCATCGCGGGGAGGGGCACTGAAGCTTTCTTT
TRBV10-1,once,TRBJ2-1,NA,CASSESPGSYNEQFF,TGCGCCAGCAGTGAGTCCCCAGGGAGCTACAATGAGCAGTTCTTC
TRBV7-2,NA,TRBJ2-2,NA,CASSLVIGPAGELFF,TGTGCCAGCAGCTTAGTAATCGGCCCTGCCGGGGAGCTGTTTTTT
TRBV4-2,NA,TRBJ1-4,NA,CASSLVGVQEKLFF,TGTGCCAGCAGCTTGGTAGGGGTGCAAGAAAAACTGTTTTTT
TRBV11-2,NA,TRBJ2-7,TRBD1,CASSLLPHFGTGYYEQYF,TGTGCCAGCAGCTTACTACCCCACTTCGGGACAGGGTACTACGAGCAGTACTTC
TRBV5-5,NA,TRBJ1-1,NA,CASSPGRVNTEAFF,TGTGCCAGCAGTCCCGGGCGGGTGAACACTGAAGCTTTCTTT
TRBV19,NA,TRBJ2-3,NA,CASSLVSSGDTQYF,TGTGCCAGTAGTCTAGTAAGCAGTGGAGATACGCAGTATTTT
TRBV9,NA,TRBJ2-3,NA,CASSAKTVTSTDTQYF,TGTGCCAGCAGCGCGAAAACAGTAACTAGCACAGATACGCAGTATTTT
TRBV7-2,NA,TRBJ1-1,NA,CASSFRSLNTEAFF,TGTGCCAGCAGCTTTCGGAGCTTGAACACTGAAGCTTTCTTT
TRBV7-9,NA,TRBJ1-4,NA,CASSFKGRDEKLFF,TGTGCCAGCAGCTTCAAAGGGCGAGACGAAAAACTGTTTTTT
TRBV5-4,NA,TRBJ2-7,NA,CASSPGSLSSYEQYF,TGTGCCAGCAGCCCCGGGAGTCTCAGCTCCTACGAGCAGTACTTC
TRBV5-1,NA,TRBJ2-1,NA,CASRLGGSHEQFF,TGCGCCAGTAGGCTGGGAGGCAGCCATGAGCAGTTCTTC
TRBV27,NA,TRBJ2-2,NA,CASSLSGGGTGELFF,TGTGCCAGCAGTTTATCTGGGGGCGGCACCGGGGAGCTGTTTTTT
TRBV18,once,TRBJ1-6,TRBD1,CASSPQGGETSPLHF,TGTGCCAGCTCACCCCAGGGGGGCGAGACTTCACCCCTCCACTTT
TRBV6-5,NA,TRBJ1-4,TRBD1,CASSRQGGEKLFF,TGTGCCAGCAGCCGACAGGGTGGAGAAAAACTGTTTTTT
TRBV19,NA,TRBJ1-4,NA,CASSKTANEKLFF,TGTGCCAGTAGTAAAACGGCTAATGAAAAACTGTTTTTT
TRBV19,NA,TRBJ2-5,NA,CASSIDSLGVQETQYF,TGTGCCAGTAGTATAGATAGTCTGGGTGTTCAAGAGACCCAGTACTTC
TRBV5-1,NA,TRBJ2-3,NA,CASTQGRLADTQYF,TGCGCCAGTACCCAGGGCCGATTGGCAGATACGCAGTATTTT
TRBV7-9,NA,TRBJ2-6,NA,CASSFGGSGANVLTF,TGTGCCAGCAGCTTCGGAGGCTCTGGGGCCAACGTCCTGACTTTC